The sequence of this T cell receptor beta chain was determined in a study of blood T cells in healthy people across ages. The wider study: Capturing about one barcoded beta molecule per two T cells was achieved by template switching.

A second PCR, run for roughly 6 to 11 cycles, used a sample-barcoded 5' primer plus a J-beta primer mix. TCRdb fed the 5' RACE reads into MiXCR, producing one record per CDR3 protein. The profile shows roughly 700,000 distinct CDR3 sequences, about 34% of them singletons. The length of the CDR3 is 16 residues. Trimming at V came to 6 bases and at J to 3 bases, leaving 10 bases not matched to a gene. Germline loops: CDR1 MNHEY, CDR2 SVGEGT. This clonotype was counted ten times or more. Its antigen remains unidentified. Study observations and caveats: Age advanced and TCR beta diversity per million T cells fell, roughly linearly.

The chain is built from TRBV6-2 or TRBV6-3 and TRBJ2-7; 11 nucleotides match TRBD2. The sequence was obtained from a woman aged 80 or over in good health. Specimen: blood. The CDR3 nucleotides are TGTGCCAGCAGACGAATAACTAGCGGGGGATACTACGAGCAGTACTTC. It yields the protein CASRRITSGGYYEQYF.